These 32 T cell receptor beta chains were sequenced from one sample in a study of CD8+ T cells in alopecia areata. Treatment: oral pan-JAK inhibitor, 5-10 mg twice daily. cDNA serving as the sequencing template came from extracted, reverse transcribed RNA. Clones were read by immunoSEQ multiplex PCR, and TCRdb kept only the in-frame ones, dropping some. Among over 150,000 clones listed, about three fifths were seen once. Sample: CD8+ T cells sorted from blood, taken at week 24, from a patient treated with tofacitinib. All receptors derive from a human donor with alopecia areata.

This clone has more than one count but fewer than ten. This sequence joins TRBV4-1 and TRBJ2-1; D uncertain. The V gene's germline CDR1 is MGHRA and CDR2 YSYEKL. The CDR3 loop spans 12 amino acids. Trimming took 3 bases from V and 15 from J, leaving 15 bases between them. CDR3 loop: CASSQDYTQPFF. The CDR3 nucleotides read TGCGCCAGCAGCCAGGATTACACCCAACCGTTCTTC.

CDR3 amino acids: CASSPNENTGELFF. CDR3 nucleotides: TGTGCCAGCAGTCCTAATGAGAACACCGGGGAGCTGTTTTTT. V and J are TRBV6-5 and TRBJ2-2; D is ambiguous. The germline CDR1 and CDR2 sequences are MNHEY and SVGAGI. There are 14 residues in the CDR3. Trimming removed 5 bases at V and 1 base at J, with 8 bases between.

This clone has just a few counts. The CDR3 bases are TGCAGCGTTCGGACAGGGTTAAAGGATGGCTACACCTTC. As protein: CSVRTGLKDGYTF. The rearrangement links TRBV29-1 to TRBJ1-2; 8 nucleotides line up with TRBD1. V shed 5 bases and J 6 bases; nucleotides not matched to a gene: 8. The CDR3 length is 13 residues. Germline assignment: CDR1 SQVTM and CDR2 ANQGSEA.

The rearrangement joins TRBV11-2 to TRBJ2-1; D not resolved. V lost 1 base, J lost 0 bases, and 7 bases lay in between. The CDR3 length is 15 residues. Germline V gene lookup returns CDR1 SGHAT and CDR2 FQNNGV. CDR3 DNA: TGTGCCAGCAGCTTAGGTTCTTCCTCCTACAATGAGCAGTTCTTC. Its protein is CASSLGSSSYNEQFF.

The CDR3 spells CASSRYREYTF. The CDR3 DNA follows: TGTGCCAGCAGCCGGTACAGGGAATACACCTTC. This sequence joins TRBV9 and TRBJ1-2, with D tentatively TRBD1 (6 bases). The CDR3 is 11 amino acids. The V and J ends lost 4 bases and 11 bases respectively, with 12 bases between them. The V gene's germline CDR1 is SGDLS and CDR2 YYNGEE.

This clone was seen a handful of times. The J gene is TRBJ2-7, the V gene TRBV10-2, with 10 bases identical to TRBD1. Germline V gene lookup returns CDR1 WSHSY and CDR2 SAAADI. With V trimmed by 10 bases and J by 2 bases, 5 bases remained unmatched. CDR3 size: 13 residues. The CDR3 is CATGTGVTYEQYF. The CDR3 DNA sequence: TGCGCCACCGGGACAGGGGTGACCTACGAGCAGTACTTC.

This clone was counted a single time. The V call is TRBV5-6, the J call TRBJ2-7; D is uncertain. From germline, CDR1 is SGHDT and CDR2 YYEEEE. The V end lost 0 bases, the J end lost 3 bases, and 7 bases lay between the germline ends. This CDR3 is 13 amino acids long. The CDR3 DNA follows: TGTGCCAGCAGCTTGGCCACTCTCTACGAGCAGTACTTC. Encoded protein: CASSLATLYEQYF.

The chain combines TRBV10-3 with TRBJ1-2, with TRBD1 identical over 8 bases. CDR3 length equals 12 residues. CDR1 is ENHRY, CDR2 SYGVKD, per germline. With 9 bases clipped from V and 8 bases from J, the junction kept 8 bases outside the gene matches. CDR3 DNA: TGTGCCATTGGGGCGACAGGGGTCGGCTACACCTTC. Its translation is CAIGATGVGYTF.

The J gene is TRBJ1-2, the V gene TRBV19; 8 bases map to TRBD1. This CDR3 comprises 13 residues. From germline, CDR1 is LNHDA and CDR2 SQIVND (reference sequence). V was clipped by 6 bases and J by 5 bases; unmatched bases: 5. CDR3 nucleotide sequence: TGTGCCAGTAGACTTGGGACAGGATATGGCTACACCTTC. Its protein is CASRLGTGYGYTF.

The genes are TRBV5-6 and TRBJ2-1; D ambiguous. There are 13 residues in the CDR3. Trimming left V 4 bases short and J 8 bases short, with 13 bases between. Germline assignment: CDR1 SGHDT and CDR2 YYEEEE. The CDR3 nucleotides are TGTGCCAGCAGCGTATCCCCGGGCCATGAGCAGTTCTTC. Amino acids: CASSVSPGHEQFF.

This chain's CDR3 is CASTLGGLVGNTEAFF. The CDR3 DNA is TGTGCCAGCACCCTAGGTGGCCTGGTAGGGAACACTGAAGCTTTCTTT. The chain recombines TRBV13 with TRBJ1-1; D remains ambiguous. This CDR3 has 16 amino acids. Germline values: CDR1 PRHDT, CDR2 FYEKMQ (reference sequence). Trimming stripped 7 bases from V and 1 base from J, with 19 bases between.

The table lists this clone with a few counts. CDR3 DNA sequence: TGCAGCGTCGTCCCCCCACGACAGTCCGAGCAGTACTTC. It encodes CSVVPPRQSEQYF. The chain links TRBV29-1 to TRBJ2-7; a weak D match, TRBD1 (5 bases). The germline V and J ends were trimmed by 6 bases and 6 bases, with 18 bases remaining between them. Germline V gene lookup returns CDR1 SQVTM and CDR2 ANQGSEA. The CDR3 extends over 13 amino acids.

The chain links TRBV30 to TRBJ2-3; D unclear. The CDR3 contains 9 residues. Per germline, CDR1 GTSNPN and CDR2 SVGIG (reference sequence). The germline V and J ends were trimmed by 5 bases and 6 bases, with 3 bases remaining between them. For the CDR3, the DNA is TGTGCCTGGGGGGATACGCAGTATTTT. Translation: CAWGDTQYF. The entire variable domain, with the rest obtained from reference TRBV30 and TRBJ2-3, is as follows: SQTIHQWPATLVQPVGSPLSLECTVEGTSNPNLYWYRQAAGRGLQLLFYSVGIGQISSEVPQNLSASRPQDRQFILSSKKLLLSDSGFYLCAWGDTQYFGPGTRLTVL.

The V call is TRBV29-1, the J call TRBJ2-3; no clear D gene. This CDR3 has 14 amino acids. Germline CDR1 SQVTM, CDR2 ANQGSEA. Trimming stripped 3 bases from V and 0 bases from J, with 10 bases between. CDR3 nucleotides: TGCAGCGTTGACCTGGTGAAGAGCACAGATACGCAGTATTTT. The encoded protein is CSVDLVKSTDTQYF.

This clone was found a few times. This chain uses TRBV19 with TRBJ2-1; no reliable D call. With 7 bases removed from V and 5 bases from J, the gap between germline ends came to 9 bases. Germline assignment: CDR1 LNHDA and CDR2 SQIVND (reference sequence). This CDR3 is built from 12 residues. The DNA of the CDR3 is TGTGCCAGTAAGGTGCCGAACAATGAGCAGTTCTTC. Its translation is CASKVPNNEQFF.

This clone was seen more than once but under ten times. V and J are TRBV19 and TRBJ1-2, with unresolved D. V lost 11 bases and J 0 bases, leaving 10 bases between the germline ends. The CDR3 totals 12 residues. Germline CDR1 is LNHDA and CDR2 is SQIVND (reference sequence). CDR3 sequence: CAWEVANYGYTF. In DNA form, the CDR3 reads TGTGCCTGGGAAGTCGCTAACTATGGCTACACCTTC. Full variable domain (rest looked up from reference TRBV19 and TRBJ1-2): DGGITQSPKYLFRKEGQNVTLSCEQNLNHDAMYWYRQDPGQGLRLIYYSQIVNDFQKGDIAEGYSVSREKKESFPLTVTSAQKNPTAFYLCAWEVANYGYTFGSGTRLTVV.

The chain uses TRBV29-1 and TRBJ1-1, with D tentatively TRBD1 (5 bases). Germline V CDR1 and CDR2: SQVTM, ANQGSEA. Trimming cost V 4 bases and J 4 bases, with 10 bases left between them. This CDR3 spans 12 amino acids. CDR3 residues: CSVAGGGTEAFF. The CDR3 nucleotides are TGCAGCGTTGCGGGGGGTGGCACTGAAGCTTTCTTT.

This clone has a handful of counts. The chain joins TRBV5-4 to TRBJ2-7, with 8 bases lining up with TRBD2. Per germline, CDR1 SGHNT and CDR2 YYREEE (reference sequence). The V gene end was trimmed by 0 bases and the J gene end by 8 bases; junction bases not matched to a gene: 4. CDR3 size: 13 residues. The CDR3 DNA sequence: TGTGCCAGCAGCTTGGTCGCGGGGGGCCAGCAGTACTTC. Translation: CASSLVAGGQQYF.

This clone showed up just a few times. The V call is TRBV30, the J call TRBJ2-3, with D perhaps matching TRBD2 (7 bases). The V end was cut by 2 bases, the J end by 2 bases, with 11 bases between. The CDR3 has 14 residues. CDR1 GTSNPN and CDR2 SVGIG come from the germline V gene (reference sequence). For the CDR3, the DNA is TGTGCCTGGAGTTCGGGGGGCATCACAGATACGCAGTATTTT. Its translation: CAWSSGGITDTQYF.

The chain joins TRBV9 to TRBJ2-5; no reliable D call. Germline V gene lookup returns CDR1 SGDLS and CDR2 YYNGEE. With 3 bases removed from V and 0 bases from J, the gap between germline ends came to 3 bases. This CDR3 comprises 12 residues. CDR3 nucleotide sequence: TGTGCCAGCAGCGGGGACCAAGAGACCCAGTACTTC. It encodes CASSGDQETQYF.

The sample holds a few counts of this clone. The chain recombines TRBV27 with TRBJ2-2; D is tentatively TRBD1 or TRBD2 (6 bases each). The V end was cut by 2 bases, the J end by 7 bases, with 14 bases between. The CDR3 sequence is 15 residues long. Germline lookup yields CDR1 MNHEY and CDR2 SMNVEV (reference sequence). The CDR3 is CASSLTPGASGELFF. The CDR3 DNA sequence: TGTGCCAGCAGTTTAACCCCGGGGGCGAGCGGGGAGCTGTTTTTT.

This chain links TRBV2 with TRBJ2-7; TRBD1 is a possible D gene (5 bases). The V end was cut by 0 bases, the J end by 0 bases, with 9 bases between. Germline CDR1 SNHLY, CDR2 FYNNEI. The CDR3 is made up of 15 amino acids. The CDR3 bases are TGTGCCAGCAGTGAAGCAAGGGGAAGCTCCTACGAGCAGTACTTC. It specifies CASSEARGSSYEQYF.

This chain joins TRBV11-3 and TRBJ1-1, with a weak D call TRBD1 (6 bases). Trimming shortened V by 6 bases and J by 1 base, and 12 bases separated the two germline ends. Germline V lookup: CDR1 SGHNT, CDR2 YENEEA. CDR3 size: 14 residues. As DNA, the CDR3 is TGTGCCAGCAGACCACCGGGACAGAACACTGAAGCTTTCTTT. Encoded protein: CASRPPGQNTEAFF. Based on the CDR3 plus reference TRBV11-3 and TRBJ1-1, the full variable domain is EAGVVQSPRYKIIEKKQPVAFWCNPISGHNTLYWYLQNLGQGPELLIRYENEEAVDDSQLPKDRFSAERLKGVDSTLKIQPAELGDSAVYLCASRPPGQNTEAFFGQGTRLTVV.

The J gene is TRBJ1-6, the V gene TRBV13, with 12 bases matching TRBD1. This CDR3 has 16 residues. Trimming removed 4 bases from V and 8 bases from J; junction bases left unmatched: 6. Germline CDR1 reads PRHDT; CDR2 reads FYEKMQ (reference sequence). The CDR3 bases are TGTGCCAGCAGCTCGAGGGGACAGGGGGCTTATTCACCCCTCCACTTT. Its translation: CASSSRGQGAYSPLHF.

The chain has TRBV2 and TRBJ1-5; TRBD1 might be the D (6 bases). Germline V lookup: CDR1 SNHLY, CDR2 FYNNEI. Trimming left V 8 bases short and J 6 bases short, with 14 bases between. This CDR3 contains 13 residues. CDR3 region: CASWGAGSQPQHF. CDR3 sequence (DNA): TGTGCCAGCTGGGGGGCAGGGAGTCAGCCCCAGCATTTT.

V usage is TRBV5-1 and J usage is TRBJ2-1; 7 bases match TRBD2. V shed 3 bases and J 12 bases; nucleotides not matched to a gene: 9. There are 13 residues in the CDR3. The germline gives CDR1 SGHRS, CDR2 YFSETQ. CDR3 in DNA: TGCGCCAGCAGCTGGCTAGCGGATGACGCGCAGTTCTTC. It codes for CASSWLADDAQFF.

A few counts support this clone. V usage is TRBV29-1 and J usage is TRBJ2-1, with TRBD1 matching 7 bases. With V trimmed by 7 bases and J by 5 bases, 8 bases remained unmatched. Per the germline V gene, CDR1 is SQVTM and CDR2 is ANQGSEA. This CDR3 region has 13 residues. The CDR3 nucleotides are TGCAGCGGGCAAGGACAGGTTAACAATGAGCAGTTCTTC. Translated: CSGQGQVNNEQFF.

This chain joins TRBV7-9 and TRBJ2-1, with D perhaps given as TRBD1 or TRBD2 (5 bases each). Trimming took 10 bases from V and 9 from J, leaving 19 bases between them. Germline V gene sequence: CDR1 SEHNR, CDR2 FQNEAQ (reference sequence). The CDR3 runs to 13 residues. The chain's CDR3 is CATDPGGTTEQFF. Written as DNA, the CDR3 is TGTGCCACCGACCCTGGGGGAACCACTGAGCAGTTCTTC. The complete variable domain, with remaining parts taken from reference TRBV7-9 and TRBJ2-1, reads DTGVSQNPRHKITKRGQNVTFRCDPISEHNRLYWYRQTLGQGPEFLTYFQNEAQLEKSRLLSDRFSAERPKGSFSTLEIQRTEQGDSAMYLCATDPGGTTEQFFGPGTRLTVL.

The chain recombines TRBV23-1 with TRBJ1-4, with a weak D call TRBD1 (6 bases). TRBV23-1 is treated as an ORF (open reading frame) with a function not yet certain. The V end was cut by 6 bases, the J end by 5 bases, with 10 bases between. The CDR3 totals 13 residues. The CDR3: CASRDRTNEKLFF. DNA for the CDR3: TGCGCCAGCAGGGACAGAACGAATGAAAAACTGTTTTTT.

The chain employs TRBV19 and TRBJ2-5; D perhaps matches TRBD2 (7 bases). The V gene lost 9 bases and the J gene lost 5 bases, with 19 bases spanning the gap. Germline V gene data show CDR1 as LNHDA and CDR2 as SQIVND (reference sequence). This CDR3 has 14 residues. The CDR3 DNA reads as TGTGCCAGCCAAAAGGGGGAGGGGATGGAGACCCAGTACTTC. This sequence encodes CASQKGEGMETQYF.

This clone was observed a handful of times. V usage is TRBV2 and J usage is TRBJ2-2; maybe TRBD1 (6 bases). V was clipped by 2 bases and J by 5 bases, with 12 bases between them. The CDR3 has 15 residues. Germline-derived CDR1 and CDR2 are SNHLY and FYNNEI. This CDR3 reads CASSELGAETGELFF. The CDR3 nucleotides are TGTGCCAGCAGTGAACTGGGGGCGGAGACCGGGGAGCTGTTTTTT.

The chain is built from TRBV5-6 and TRBJ2-3; 11 nucleotides align to TRBD2. CDR1 SGHDT and CDR2 YYEEEE come from the germline V gene. V lost 3 bases and J lost 2; bases outside the gene matches: 2. The CDR3 totals 15 residues. CDR3 in amino acids: CASSWGLAVTDTQYF. The CDR3 DNA sequence: TGTGCCAGCAGCTGGGGACTAGCGGTCACAGATACGCAGTATTTT.